This T cell receptor beta chain was profiled in a study of CD8+ T cells in alopecia areata (dated by TCRdb to 2016 to 2019). Broadly, across the study: The treated patients took part in an open-label pilot trial in which moderate-to-severe alopecia areata was treated with oral tofacitinib at 5 to 10 mg twice daily. Tofacitinib was given for 6 to 18 months, followed by 6 months of follow-up off drug to assess delayed response and recurrence. In both human patients and the C3H/HeJ mouse model, the study applied high-throughput TCRbeta sequencing to look at T cell clonal expansion in alopecia areata. Scalp tissue and sorted CD4+ and CD8+ peripheral blood T cells from patchy and totalis/universalis alopecia areata patients and from healthy controls were covered by human TCRbeta sequencing. Biopsies were taken from tofacitinib-treated patients at baseline and at 4 and 24 weeks of treatment, and a later scalp biopsy was taken in several of the tofacitinib-treated patients. Scalp clonality was compared among normal scalp (n=4), patchy alopecia areata scalp (n=8), and alopecia totalis/universalis scalp (n=8). The RNA source kit depended on sample type: the PAXgene miRNA kit for fixed scalp, the miRNeasy kit for PBMCs, and the RNeasy kit for mouse skin. immunoSEQ multiplex PCR using 35 Vbeta forward primers and 13 Jbeta reverse primers was used to amplify TCRbeta CDR3 regions. Results the study describes overall, beyond this receptor: Compared with mice, TCR sequences shared between patients were less clear, possibly partly because of HLA diversity across the patient population. Compared with normal scalp, lesional scalp, particularly in alopecia totalis/universalis, had higher clonality and more expanded CD8+ clones, which suggests antigenic drive. Unlike mouse skin, where gammadelta T cells dominate, normal human skin contains resident alphabeta T cells that get sequenced too, which complicates analysis of the scalp TCR repertoire.

The germline V gene provides CDR1 MNHEY and CDR2 SVGAGI. The CDR3 goes from the cysteine to the phenylalanine over 15 residues. Only the CDR3 part of the read is kept: 45 bases, read in frame from the first base. The trim is 2 bases for V and 5 bases for J, with a gap of 15 bases between the germline ends. Notes on this clone: Its specific antigen is unknown. Within one base of it there is no much larger clone, and no base qualities were kept.

This specimen's time point label, interpreted: baseline before oral tofacitinib. Peripheral blood and lesional scalp punch biopsies were obtained from patients with alopecia areata. After PBMCs were isolated by density centrifugation and stained for CD3, CD4 and CD8, a FACSAria was used to sort CD4+ and CD8+ T cells. Library creation used the immunoSEQ multiplex PCR assay. RNA was extracted from all samples and reverse transcribed into cDNA as template for TCR sequencing. SuperScript III was used for first-strand cDNA synthesis, primed with a 2:1 mix of oligo-dT and random hexamers. A synthetic immune receptor repertoire was used to gauge amplification bias, and whatever bias remained was removed computationally. Per the authors' processing: After raw reads were preprocessed to remove errors, the CDR3 was defined following IMGT conventions as running from the conserved cysteine to phenylalanine. Clonality was calculated as 1 minus Shannon entropy normalized by log2 of the number of productive unique TCRs. Whether each scalp clone was CD4 or CD8 was inferred by checking scalp TCRbeta sequences against the CD4 and CD8 repertoires from sorted blood. TCRdb re-hosts the immuneACCESS table, in-frame sequences only. Its copies lack some clones; in the studies checked, an unresolved V gene accounts for under half of them, and the cause for the rest is not known. That table is the source of V, J and clone size, and D and trimming were worked out from the DNA. The sample table lists some 170,000 clones, about 72% of them with a count of one. The ten largest make up about an eighth of the sample.

The TCR was taken from a human donor with alopecia areata. The chain couples TRBV6-5 to TRBJ1-1, with no D gene named confidently. The sample consisted of CD8+ T cells sorted from blood, taken at week 0. The CDR3 corresponds to CASSYRYRLLTEAFF. In nucleotides, the sequence is TGTGCCAGCAGTTACAGGTACAGATTGCTTACTGAAGCTTTCTTT.